This T cell receptor beta chain was identified during a study of tumor-infiltrating lymphocytes in primary liver carcinoma. Study-wide results and limits: Tumors had a significantly higher top-250-clone fraction than blood (p = 0.039).

The trim removed 7 bases at V and 6 bases at J, leaving 6 bases unmatched. Germline loops: CDR1 SGHDN, CDR2 FVKESK. The CDR3 has 13 residues. TCR beta cDNA was prepared out of 500 ng total RNA by means of a constant-region primer. The TCR beta library was amplified through three nested multiplex PCR rounds in a modified ARM-PCR procedure. TRBV1-TRBV30 forward and Cbeta reverse primers drove the first two approximately 10-cycle rounds. TCRdb reanalysed the multiplex PCR reads using MiXCR and keeps one entry per CDR3 protein. The table records fewer than 350,000 distinct CDR3 sequences, 65% of them present only once. For blood RNA, unsorted whole blood served as the source, and germline DNA was extracted too. With regard to this clonotype: No antigen is known for it. A single base separates this from a much larger clone, so it may be a read error.

The sequence was collected from a man aged 40-50 years with primary liver carcinoma and hepatitis B virus infection. The sequenced sample consisted of peripheral blood. This chain links TRBV14 with TRBJ2-1; 7 bases align to TRBD2. The CDR3 spells CASNTGLGNEQFF. The CDR3 nucleotides are TGTGCCAGCAACACCGGACTAGGCAATGAGCAGTTCTTC.